This T cell receptor (beta chain) was retrieved from a study of cytomegalovirus exposure and HLA in healthy donors. Germline V gene data show CDR1 as MGHDK and CDR2 as SYGVNS. The CDR3 contains 11 residues. Notes on the study in general: The CMV antigen specificity of a few CMV-associated chains was confirmed through in vitro analysis. Apparent HLA restriction characterized most CMV-associated TCR beta chains in a later analysis. What was likely a sequencing artifact was a cluster of highly shared sequence variants. The authors later linked a missense DCLRE1C variant to TCR beta V- and J-gene trimming.

Remarks on this clone: What it recognizes is unknown.

A multiplex PCR was run with 60 Vbeta primers and 13 Jbeta primers. Assay: immunoSEQ multiplex PCR; the TCRdb copy retains only in-frame clones and omits some. The repertoire consists of approximately 150,000 clones, with about 76% occurring once and the leading ten covering 7.4%. This sequence joins TRBV25-1 and TRBJ2-5; maybe TRBD1 (5 bases). The DNA matches TRBJ2-7 better at its end, which makes the J call doubtful. The TCR comes from a male donor in good health and CMV-seropositive. Sequencing was done on a sample of PBMCs. The CDR3 loop is CASNRYNEQYF. CDR3 nucleotide sequence: TGTGCCAGCAACAGGTATAACGAGCAGTACTTC.